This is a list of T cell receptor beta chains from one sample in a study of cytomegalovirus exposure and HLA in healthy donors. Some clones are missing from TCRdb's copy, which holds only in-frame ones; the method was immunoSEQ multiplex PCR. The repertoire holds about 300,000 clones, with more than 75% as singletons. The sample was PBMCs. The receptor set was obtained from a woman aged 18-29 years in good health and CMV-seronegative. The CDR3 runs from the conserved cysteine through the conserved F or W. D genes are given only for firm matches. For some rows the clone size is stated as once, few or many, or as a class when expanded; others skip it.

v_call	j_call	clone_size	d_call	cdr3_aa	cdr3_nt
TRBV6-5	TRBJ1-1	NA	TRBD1	CASSTGQSYEAFF	TGTGCCAGCAGTACGGGACAGTCTTATGAAGCTTTCTTT
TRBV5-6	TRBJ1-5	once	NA	CASSLFGGQPQHF	TGTGCCAGCAGCTTGTTCGGCGGTCAGCCCCAGCATTTT
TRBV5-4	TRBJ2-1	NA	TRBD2	CASSSRRASGAASYNEQFF	TGTGCCAGCAGCTCCCGGAGGGCTAGCGGGGCCGCCTCCTACAATGAGCAGTTCTTC
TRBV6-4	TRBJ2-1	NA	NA	CASSDLGATLEYNEQFF	TGTGCCAGCAGTGACCTGGGGGCGACCCTGGAGTACAATGAGCAGTTCTTC
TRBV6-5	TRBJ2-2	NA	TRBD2	CASSTSGRAGELFF	TGTGCCAGCAGCACTAGCGGGAGGGCCGGGGAGCTGTTTTTT
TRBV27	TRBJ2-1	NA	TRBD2	CASKGLPRYNEQFF	TGTGCCAGCAAGGGACTACCCCGCTACAATGAGCAGTTCTTC
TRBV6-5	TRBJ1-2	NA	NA	CASSYSHRSYGYTF	TGTGCCAGCAGTTACTCGCACAGGTCCTATGGCTACACCTTC
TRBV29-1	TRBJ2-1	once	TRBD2	CSVRREWTVDEQFF	TGCAGCGTCCGGCGGGAGTGGACGGTCGATGAGCAGTTCTTC
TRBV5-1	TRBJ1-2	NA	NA	CASSSSGGNYGYTF	TGCGCCAGCAGCTCGAGTGGGGGGAACTATGGCTACACCTTC
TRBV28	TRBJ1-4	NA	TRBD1	CASRSGGNEKLFF	TGTGCCAGCAGATCAGGGGGGAATGAAAAACTGTTTTTT
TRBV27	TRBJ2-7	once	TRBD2	CASSLTPPGGSSSYEQYF	TGTGCCAGCAGTTTAACCCCCCCCGGCGGGAGCTCCTCCTACGAGCAGTACTTC
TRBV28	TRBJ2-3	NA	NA	CASSITRDTQYF	TGTGCCAGCAGTATAACACGAGATACGCAGTATTTT
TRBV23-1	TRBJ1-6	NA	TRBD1	CASSQSPDRGLDSPLHF	TGCGCCAGCAGTCAATCCCCTGACAGGGGATTGGATTCACCCCTCCACTTT
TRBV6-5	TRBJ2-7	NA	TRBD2	CASSYTSGMGEQYF	TGTGCCAGCAGTTACACTAGCGGGATGGGAGAGCAGTACTTC
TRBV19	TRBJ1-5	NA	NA	CASSIWQYNQPQHF	TGTGCCAGTAGTATCTGGCAGTACAATCAGCCCCAGCATTTT
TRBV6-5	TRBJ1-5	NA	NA	CASSYRRDDQPQHF	TGTGCCAGCAGTTACCGCAGGGATGATCAGCCCCAGCATTTT
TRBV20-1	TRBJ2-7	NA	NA	CSVRSYEQYF	TGCAGTGTGAGGTCCTACGAGCAGTACTTC
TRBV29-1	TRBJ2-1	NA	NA	CSVDWGGGQFF	TGCAGCGTCGATTGGGGAGGGGGGCAGTTCTTC
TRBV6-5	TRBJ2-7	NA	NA	CASSYTELNYEQYF	TGTGCCAGCAGTTACACTGAACTCAACTACGAGCAGTACTTC
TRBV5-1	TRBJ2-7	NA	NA	CASSLIGAYEQYF	TGCGCCAGCAGCTTGATCGGTGCCTACGAGCAGTACTTC
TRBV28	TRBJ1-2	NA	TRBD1	CASSFGTGDYGYTF	TGTGCCAGCAGTTTCGGGACAGGGGACTATGGCTACACCTTC
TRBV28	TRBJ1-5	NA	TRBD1	CASSGQGTHF	TGTGCCAGCAGTGGACAGGGGACGCATTTT
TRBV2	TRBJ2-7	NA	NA	CASSSNGRPYEQYF	TGTGCCAGCAGTAGTAATGGGCGTCCATACGAGCAGTACTTC
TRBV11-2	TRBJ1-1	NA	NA	CASSLKRGVEAFF	TGTGCCAGCAGCTTAAAGCGGGGTGTTGAAGCTTTCTTT
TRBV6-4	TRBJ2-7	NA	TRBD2	CASRVGIAGWGLSYEQYF	TGTGCCAGCAGAGTAGGGATAGCGGGATGGGGCCTCTCCTACGAGCAGTACTTC
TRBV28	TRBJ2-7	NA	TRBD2	CASSLAGTIIYEQYF	TGTGCCAGCAGCCTAGCCGGGACTATAATCTACGAGCAGTACTTC
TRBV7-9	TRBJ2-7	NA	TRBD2	CASSRTSGSYEQYF	TGTGCCAGCAGCCGGACTAGCGGGAGTTACGAGCAGTACTTC
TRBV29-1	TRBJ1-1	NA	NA	CSVEVRLLGLMNTEAFF	TGCAGCGTTGAAGTGAGACTGCTAGGATTGATGAACACTGAAGCTTTCTTT
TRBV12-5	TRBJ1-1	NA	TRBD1	CASDLTGDGTEAFF	TGTGCTAGTGACTTGACAGGGGATGGGACTGAAGCTTTCTTT
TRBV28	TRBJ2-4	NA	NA	CASSLSYRATGNIQYF	TGTGCCAGCAGTTTGTCCTACAGGGCCACGGGAAACATTCAGTACTTC
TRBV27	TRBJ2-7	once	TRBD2	CASTRAGGQHEQYF	TGTGCCAGCACAAGGGCGGGAGGGCAACACGAGCAGTACTTC
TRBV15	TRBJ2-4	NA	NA	CATSRDPAGAKNIQYF	TGTGCCACCAGCAGAGATCCGGCGGGGGCCAAAAACATTCAGTACTTC
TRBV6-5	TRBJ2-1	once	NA	CASSYSGGNSYNEQFF	TGTGCCAGCAGTTACTCCGGCGGGAACTCCTACAATGAGCAGTTCTTC
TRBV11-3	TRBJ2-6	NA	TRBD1	CASSPGQGATGANVLTF	TGTGCCAGCAGCCCGGGACAGGGGGCAACTGGGGCCAACGTCCTGACTTTC
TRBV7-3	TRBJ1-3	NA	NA	CASSLAGGSSGNTIYF	TGTGCCAGCAGCTTAGCGGGGGGCAGCTCTGGAAACACCATATATTTT
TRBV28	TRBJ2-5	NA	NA	CASSFLLAEQPRTQYF	TGTGCCAGCAGTTTCCTACTTGCGGAACAACCTCGGACCCAGTACTTC
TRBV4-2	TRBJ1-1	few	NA	CASSQEHTLNTEAFF	TGTGCCAGCAGCCAAGAACACACACTGAACACTGAAGCTTTCTTT
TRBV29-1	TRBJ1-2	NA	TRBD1	CSVGTDGYTF	TGCAGCGTGGGGACAGATGGCTACACCTTC
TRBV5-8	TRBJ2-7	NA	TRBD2	CASSPGSGSVYEQYF	TGTGCCAGCAGCCCGGGGAGCGGGAGTGTCTACGAGCAGTACTTC